Shown below are 30 T cell receptor beta chains from a single sample sequenced in a study of CD8 T cells in ankylosing spondylitis. MiXCR, run by TCRdb on the 5' RACE reads, gives a single entry per CDR3 protein. The sample includes more than 250,000 distinct CDR3 sequences, around a tenth of them seen just once. Sequencing input: blood, either unsorted or a sorted T cell fraction (not recorded which). The source of these receptors is a female donor with ankylosing spondylitis or in good health (not recorded which).

This clonotype was counted only a few times. This rearrangement joins TRBV5-6 to TRBJ2-3; D could derive from TRBD1 or TRBD2 (6 bases each). V lost 2 bases and J 8 bases, leaving 15 bases between the germline ends. The CDR3 has 14 residues. In germline, CDR1 is SGHDT, CDR2 YYEEEE. The CDR3 DNA reads TGTGCCAGCAGCTTCGGGGGCGGCTTAGGTACGCAGTATTTT. Protein: CASSFGGGLGTQYF. Full variable domain (rest looked up from reference TRBV5-6 and TRBJ2-3): DAGVTQSPTHLIKTRGQQVTLRCSPKSGHDTVSWYQQALGQGPQFIFQYYEEEERQRGNFPDRFSGHQFPNYSSELNVNALLLGDSALYLCASSFGGGLGTQYFGPGTRLTVL.

V usage is TRBV4-1 and J usage is TRBJ1-2, with 7 positions matching TRBD1. The CDR3 spans 14 residues. Looked up from germline, CDR1 is MGHRA and CDR2 is YSYEKL. Unmatched junction bases numbered 7, after V lost 1 base and J lost 8 bases. The CDR3 sequence is CASSQGGQPKGYTF. The CDR3 nucleotides read TGCGCCAGCAGCCAAGGGGGACAGCCTAAAGGCTACACCTTC.

Concerning this clonotype itself: One end of the junction is discordant with germline, which a read error may explain. The chain recombines TRBV9 with TRBJ2-5, with 13 bases fitting TRBD2. This CDR3 comprises 17 residues. From germline, CDR1 is SGDLS and CDR2 YYNGEE. CDR3 coding DNA: TGTGCCATCAGCGTAGACGGACTAGCGGGAGTCGTGGAGACCCAGTACTTC. Translating it yields CAISVDGLAGVVETQYF. Using reference TRBV9 and TRBJ2-5 for the parts outside the CDR3, the full variable domain is DSGVTQTPKHLITATGQRVTLRCSPRSGDLSVYWYQQSLDQGLQFLIQYYNGEERAKGNILERFSAQQFPDLHSELNLSSLELGDSALYFCAISVDGLAGVVETQYFGPGTRLLVL.

This clonotype was counted ten times or more. This chain connects TRBV7-2 to TRBJ2-2, with 7 nucleotides matching TRBD1. This CDR3 has 15 amino acids. The ends lost 4 bases at V and 6 bases at J; junction bases unmatched: 8. The V gene's germline CDR1 is SGHTA and CDR2 FQGNSA. CDR3 bases: TGTGCCAGCAGCTCGAACAGGGGATTACCCGGGGAGCTGTTTTTT. Translating it yields CASSSNRGLPGELFF.

The chain links TRBV5-1 to TRBJ2-1, with 9 bases lining up with TRBD2. With 1 base clipped from V and 5 bases from J, the junction kept 7 bases outside the gene matches. CDR3 size: 16 residues. Germline V CDR1 and CDR2: SGHRS, YFSETQ. The CDR3 reads CASSLRSGGPNNEQFF. The CDR3 nucleotides read TGCGCCAGCAGCTTGCGCAGCGGGGGGCCTAACAATGAGCAGTTCTTC.

At least ten counts were recorded for this clonotype. This chain joins TRBV20-1 and TRBJ2-1; 10 bases line up with TRBD2. The V and J ends lost 7 bases and 2 bases, in that order; junction bases with no gene match: 5. The germline V gene has CDR1 DFQATT and CDR2 SNEGSKA (reference sequence). There are 14 residues in the CDR3. CDR3 coding DNA: TGCAGTGTCACGAGCGGGGGGGCCTACAATGAGCAGTTCTTC. Protein sequence: CSVTSGGAYNEQFF.

This clonotype came up many times. The chain uses TRBV29-1 and TRBJ2-1; D unclear. Trimming took 3 bases from V and 9 from J, leaving 18 bases between them. Per the germline V gene, CDR1 is SQVTM and CDR2 is ANQGSEA. The CDR3 covers 14 residues. CDR3 in DNA: TGCAGCGTTGACACCGGCCAATTCTGGGGTGAGCAGTTCTTC. It is translated as CSVDTGQFWGEQFF.

With regard to this clonotype: A much larger clone lies a single base off, so this may be a read error. The genes are TRBV15 and TRBJ2-3; tentatively, D is TRBD2 (5 bases). Trimming cost V 0 bases and J 3 bases, with 25 bases left between them. The CDR3 is made up of 20 amino acids. CDR1 and CDR2 (germline): LNHNV, YYDKDF (reference sequence). For the CDR3, the DNA is TGTGCCACCAGCAGAGAAAAGTTGTGGCAGGCGGGCGAGAGTACAGATACGCAGTATTTT. Its translation is CATSREKLWQAGESTDTQYF.

This clonotype showed up many times. The chain has TRBV12-3 or TRBV12-4 and TRBJ2-7, with 9 bases lining up with TRBD2. The CDR3 is made up of 14 amino acids. J was trimmed by 7 bases and V by 6 bases; bases with no gene match: 10. The CDR3 sequence: CASRELSGRPEQYF. CDR3 nucleotide sequence: TGTGCCAGCAGGGAACTTAGCGGGAGACCGGAGCAGTACTTC.

This clonotype was seen only a few times. The rearrangement links TRBV20-1 to TRBJ1-5; D call uncertain. The CDR3 runs to 13 residues. Trimming cost V 4 bases and J 0 bases, with 7 bases left between them. CDR1 DFQATT and CDR2 SNEGSKA come from the germline V gene (reference sequence). CDR3 protein: CSAIPSSNQPQHF. DNA of the CDR3: TGCAGTGCTATCCCCTCTAGCAATCAGCCCCAGCATTTT.

This clonotype has only one observation. The chain combines TRBV7-8 with TRBJ1-2, with TRBD1 matching over 7 bases. The ends lost 2 bases at V and 4 bases at J; junction bases unmatched: 13. The germline gives CDR1 SGHVS, CDR2 FQNEAQ. The CDR3 is made up of 17 amino acids. CDR3 sequence (DNA): TGTGCCAGCAGCTTAATACGGGCCAGGGGGTCCTCCTATGGCTACACCTTC. Its translation: CASSLIRARGSSYGYTF.

At least ten counts were recorded for this clonotype. This chain connects TRBV5-1 to TRBJ2-5; 7 bases line up with TRBD2. V shed 6 bases and J 1 base; nucleotides not matched to a gene: 12. Germline V CDR1 and CDR2: SGHRS, YFSETQ. There are 16 residues in the CDR3. The CDR3 is CASKVGSGVPQETQYF. CDR3 sequence (DNA): TGCGCCAGCAAGGTTGGAAGCGGGGTTCCCCAAGAGACCCAGTACTTC. Filled out from reference TRBV5-1 and TRBJ2-5, the complete variable domain reads KAGVTQTPRYLIKTRGQQVTLSCSPISGHRSVSWYQQTPGQGLQFLFEYFSETQRNKGNFPGRFSGRQFSNSRSEMNVSTLELGDSALYLCASKVGSGVPQETQYFGPGTRLLVL.

This chain connects TRBV7-9 to TRBJ2-7, with D maybe TRBD1 (6 bases). Deletions cut 1 base from V and 6 bases from J, with 10 bases between. This CDR3 region has 13 residues. In germline, CDR1 is SEHNR, CDR2 FQNEAQ (reference sequence). DNA for the CDR3: TGTGCCAGCAGCTTAGTACAGGGCGGCGAGCAGTACTTC. Translated: CASSLVQGGEQYF.

V is TRBV5-5 and J is TRBJ2-7; D is perhaps TRBD2 (5 bases). V lost 0 bases and J 2 bases, leaving 12 bases between the germline ends. Germline V lookup: CDR1 SGHKS, CDR2 YYEKEE (reference sequence). This CDR3 is 15 amino acids long. CDR3 sequence: CASSLEREPAYEQYF. The DNA of the CDR3 is TGTGCCAGCAGCTTGGAGAGGGAACCCGCCTACGAGCAGTACTTC.

This clonotype was counted many times. The chain joins TRBV7-6 to TRBJ2-5; D unresolved. This CDR3 has 14 residues. Trimming left V 0 bases short and J 6 bases short, with 11 bases between. Germline CDR1 is SGHVS and CDR2 is FNYEAQ. CDR3 protein: CASSLAPQEKTQYF. The CDR3 bases are TGTGCCAGCAGCTTAGCGCCGCAGGAAAAGACCCAGTACTTC.

This clonotype was recorded many times. The chain employs TRBV12-3 or TRBV12-4 and TRBJ1-2; 9 nucleotides align to TRBD1. The CDR3 has 16 amino acids. V shed 5 bases and J 2 bases; nucleotides not matched to a gene: 9. In DNA form, the CDR3 reads TGTGCCAGCAGTCCCTCCCGGGACAGGGCGAACTATGGCTACACCTTC. As protein: CASSPSRDRANYGYTF.

This clonotype was counted only a few times. The chain employs TRBV4-2 and TRBJ2-7; D uncertain. The V end lost 1 base, the J end lost 7 bases, and 5 bases lay between the germline ends. CDR3 length: 11 residues. The germline V gene has CDR1 LGHNA and CDR2 YNFKEQ. Here the CDR3 DNA reads TGTGCCAGCAGCCAAGCGAGGGAGCAGTACTTC. Amino acids: CASSQAREQYF.

This clonotype was counted at least ten times. The V gene is TRBV20-1, the J gene TRBJ1-5; D gene uncertain. Germline values: CDR1 DFQATT, CDR2 SNEGSKA (reference sequence). V was clipped by 6 bases and J by 8 bases, with 17 bases between them. This CDR3 has 13 amino acids. The CDR3 loop is CSASKESLEPQHF. CDR3 nucleotides: TGCAGTGCCTCGAAGGAGTCCCTGGAGCCCCAGCATTTT.

This clonotype has ten or more counts. The chain employs TRBV20-1 and TRBJ2-7, with D maybe TRBD2 (6 bases). CDR3 length equals 13 residues. CDR1 DFQATT and CDR2 SNEGSKA come from the germline V gene (reference sequence). V was shortened by 0 bases and J by 5 bases, with 11 bases between the two germline ends. This CDR3 is CSARDSLADEQYF. Here the CDR3 DNA reads TGCAGTGCTAGAGATTCCTTAGCGGACGAGCAGTACTTC.

Ten or more counts support this clonotype. The chain recombines TRBV20-1 with TRBJ2-1, with D perhaps matching TRBD2 (7 bases). The V and J ends lost 6 bases and 8 bases respectively, with 23 bases between them. Germline CDR1 and CDR2: DFQATT and SNEGSKA (reference sequence). This CDR3 is built from 15 residues. The CDR3 sequence: CSAKGELSGNHEQFF. CDR3 nucleotide sequence: TGCAGTGCGAAGGGGGAATTAAGCGGGAACCATGAGCAGTTCTTC.

On this clonotype itself: This may arise from a read error, as a much more abundant clone is one base away. The V gene is TRBV18, the J gene TRBJ1-2, with D uncertain. CDR3 length equals 16 residues. Germline values: CDR1 KGHSH, CDR2 LQKENI. V lost 6 bases and J lost 4, with 21 bases in between. The CDR3 bases are TGTGCCAGCTCGCGAGGTGTCTCGCCCGCGCTCTATGGCTACACCTTC. Protein sequence: CASSRGVSPALYGYTF.

This clonotype appeared many times. The gene calls are TRBV2 and TRBJ1-1, with D unresolved. Per the germline V gene, CDR1 is SNHLY and CDR2 is FYNNEI. V lost 3 bases and J 3 bases, leaving 8 bases between the germline ends. The CDR3 extends over 13 amino acids. CDR3 sequence: CASSDDGYTEAFF. The CDR3 DNA reads as TGTGCCAGCAGTGACGACGGATACACTGAAGCTTTCTTT.

This clonotype was observed a few times. The chain couples TRBV5-1 to TRBJ2-3; D might be TRBD1 or TRBD2, each matching 6 bases. V was shortened by 1 base and J by 6 bases, with 15 bases between the two germline ends. From germline, CDR1 is SGHRS and CDR2 YFSETQ. The CDR3 is 15 amino acids. The CDR3 bases are TGCGCCAGCAGCTTGTCGGGGGCCCCGCAGGATACGCAGTATTTT. It is translated as CASSLSGAPQDTQYF. The variable domain in full, completed from reference TRBV5-1 and TRBJ2-3, reads KAGVTQTPRYLIKTRGQQVTLSCSPISGHRSVSWYQQTPGQGLQFLFEYFSETQRNKGNFPGRFSGRQFSNSRSEMNVSTLELGDSALYLCASSLSGAPQDTQYFGPGTRLTVL.

This rearrangement joins TRBV3-1 to TRBJ1-2; a weak D match, TRBD1 (5 bases). V lost 1 base to trimming and J lost 10 bases, with 19 bases between them. The CDR3 totals 15 residues. Looked up from germline, CDR1 is LGHDT and CDR2 is YNNKEL (reference sequence). This CDR3 reads CASSQVSGWGGAYTF. The DNA for the CDR3 is TGTGCCAGCAGCCAAGTGAGTGGCTGGGGAGGGGCCTACACCTTC.

This chain connects TRBV20-1 to TRBJ1-5; D perhaps matches TRBD1 (5 bases). V lost 2 bases to trimming and J lost 2 bases, with 19 bases between them. This CDR3 spans 17 amino acids. From germline, CDR1 is DFQATT and CDR2 SNEGSKA (reference sequence). This CDR3 is CSARRPFRGVGNQPQHF. The CDR3 DNA sequence: TGCAGTGCTAGACGCCCATTTAGAGGGGTGGGCAATCAGCCCCAGCATTTT.

This clonotype was observed many times. This sequence joins TRBV5-5 and TRBJ2-5; D may be TRBD2 (5 bases). Trimming cost V 0 bases and J 7 bases, with 10 bases left between them. The CDR3 spans 13 residues. Germline loops: CDR1 SGHKS, CDR2 YYEKEE (reference sequence). CDR3 protein: CASSLEMGVTQYF. The CDR3 DNA follows: TGTGCCAGCAGCTTGGAGATGGGAGTGACCCAGTACTTC.

There are many counts of this clonotype. The chain combines TRBV10-1 with TRBJ2-5; tentatively, D is TRBD2 (5 bases). The V end was cut by 0 bases, the J end by 5 bases, with 13 bases between. Germline V gene data show CDR1 as WNHNN and CDR2 as SYGVQD (reference sequence). The CDR3 extends over 15 amino acids. The CDR3 sequence: CASSESVGSWETQYF. Here the CDR3 DNA reads TGCGCCAGCAGTGAGTCTGTAGGGAGCTGGGAGACCCAGTACTTC.

Note on this clonotype: This clone may be a read error of a much larger clone one base away. The chain recombines TRBV5-6 with TRBJ1-1, with 9 bases aligning to TRBD1. This CDR3 is built from 13 residues. Germline trimming cut 5 bases from V and 7 bases from J; bases unmatched to any gene: 6. CDR1 SGHDT and CDR2 YYEEEE come from the germline V gene. Written as DNA, the CDR3 is TGTGCCAGCAGATTTGACAGGGGGATTGAAGCTTTCTTT. This gives the protein CASRFDRGIEAFF.

This clonotype came up many times. The chain combines TRBV10-2 with TRBJ2-6; no reliable D call. The CDR3 contains 15 residues. The germline CDR1 and CDR2 sequences are WSHSY and SAAADI. V lost 6 bases to trimming and J lost 1 base, with 10 bases between them. Here the CDR3 reads CASSARESGANVLTF. The CDR3 DNA reads TGCGCCAGCAGCGCGAGAGAGTCTGGGGCCAACGTCCTGACTTTC.

This clonotype was detected many times. This chain connects TRBV20-1 to TRBJ2-5, with D tentatively TRBD1 (5 bases). Trimming cost V 4 bases and J 5 bases, with 26 bases left between them. Per the germline V gene, CDR1 is DFQATT and CDR2 is SNEGSKA (reference sequence). This CDR3 contains 17 residues. DNA for the CDR3: TGCAGTGCTACCAGATTTTCTAAGGGGATGGGTGGGGAGACCCAGTACTTC. This encodes CSATRFSKGMGGETQYF.